A single sample is the source of the 10 T cell receptor beta chains below, sequenced in a study of blood T cells in healthy people across ages. Then a second PCR, running roughly 7 to 11 cycles, was carried out with a sample-barcoded 5' primer and a J-beta primer mix. TCRdb reprocessed the 5' RACE reads with MiXCR, giving one entry per CDR3 protein. Of around 1.5 million distinct CDR3 sequences listed, roughly 60% are singletons. Sequenced: blood. Receptor source: a man aged 18 to 29 in good health.

This sequence joins TRBV18 and TRBJ1-2; D gene uncertain. Per the germline V gene, CDR1 is KGHSH and CDR2 is LQKENI. Deletions cut 3 bases from V and 5 bases from J, with 10 bases between. CDR3 size: 13 residues. The CDR3: CASSPPAWYGYTF. The CDR3 nucleotides read TGTGCCAGCTCACCGCCGGCTTGGTATGGCTACACCTTC.

CDR3 sequence (DNA): TGTGCCAGCAGTTACTCGGAGTGGAGGAGAACAGATACGCAGTATTTT. Its translation: CASSYSEWRRTDTQYF. The rearrangement uses TRBV6-2 or TRBV6-3 and TRBJ2-3; TRBD2 might be the D (5 bases). Deletions cut 0 bases from V and 3 bases from J, with 13 bases between. The CDR3 loop spans 16 amino acids. Germline V gene lookup returns CDR1 MNHEY and CDR2 SVGEGT.

V usage is TRBV6-5 and J usage is TRBJ2-3; TRBD1 matches at 7 bases. Germline V CDR1 and CDR2: MNHEY, SVGAGI. The CDR3 runs to 12 residues. Trimming removed 2 bases from V and 10 bases from J; junction bases left unmatched: 3. CDR3 sequence: CASSYQGEAQYF. CDR3 coding DNA: TGTGCCAGCAGTTACCAGGGGGAAGCGCAGTATTTT.

V gene TRBV20-1 combines with J gene TRBJ2-3, with D uncertain. The V end was cut by 4 bases, the J end by 1 base, with 12 bases between. Looked up from germline, CDR1 is DFQATT and CDR2 is SNEGSKA (reference sequence). CDR3 size: 14 residues. The DNA of the CDR3 is TGCAGTGCTATACTGCTGGCTGGCACAGATACGCAGTATTTT. Its translation is CSAILLAGTDTQYF.

The chain combines TRBV5-1 with TRBJ2-1; tentatively, D is TRBD1 (5 bases). Between the trimmed V and J ends, which lost 0 bases and 5 bases, there was a span of 15 bases. The CDR3 is made up of 16 amino acids. CDR1 and CDR2 (germline): SGHRS, YFSETQ. CDR3 region: CASSLAPPGHDNEQFF. CDR3 nucleotides: TGCGCCAGCAGCTTGGCCCCCCCAGGGCACGACAATGAGCAGTTCTTC.

This clonotype was observed a handful of times. The gene calls are TRBV7-9 and TRBJ1-4; 7 bases agree with TRBD1. Germline-derived CDR1 and CDR2 are SEHNR and FQNEAQ (reference sequence). The CDR3 sequence is 15 residues long. After removal of 5 bases from V and 7 bases from J, the junction contained 10 bases not matched to a gene. The CDR3 nucleotides are TGTGCCAGCAGCGGAACCGGGACAGCAGCTGAAAAACTGTTTTTT. Translation: CASSGTGTAAEKLFF.

The V and J genes are TRBV20-1 and TRBJ2-7; no clear D gene. V lost 0 bases to trimming and J lost 2 bases, with 11 bases between them. Germline values: CDR1 DFQATT, CDR2 SNEGSKA (reference sequence). This CDR3 contains 14 residues. CDR3 amino acids: CSARDLVGAYEQYF. The CDR3 bases are TGCAGTGCTAGAGATTTGGTCGGCGCCTACGAGCAGTACTTC.

The chain uses TRBV5-1 and TRBJ2-4; D might be TRBD1 or TRBD2, each matching 5 bases. The V and J ends lost 5 bases and 0 bases respectively, with 15 bases between them. Germline V gene data show CDR1 as SGHRS and CDR2 as YFSETQ. The CDR3 contains 16 residues. CDR3 DNA sequence: TGCGCCAGCAGTATTACGTCGGGACCAGCCAAAAACATTCAGTACTTC. Its translation is CASSITSGPAKNIQYF.

The genes are TRBV3-1 and TRBJ1-2; TRBD1 might be the D (5 bases). This CDR3 is 14 amino acids long. Germline V gives CDR1 LGHDT, CDR2 YNNKEL (reference sequence). Between the trimmed V and J ends, which lost 1 base and 6 bases, there was a span of 12 bases. The CDR3 protein is CASSQVEGLHGYTF. The CDR3 DNA reads as TGTGCCAGCAGCCAAGTGGAGGGGCTCCATGGCTACACCTTC.

V gene TRBV25-1 combines with J gene TRBJ2-7, with D tentatively TRBD1 (5 bases). The germline gives CDR1 MGHDK, CDR2 SYGVNS. Trimming removed 4 bases at V and 2 bases at J, with 18 bases between. This CDR3 has 16 amino acids. CDR3 sequence reads: CASSGPQGRIPYEQYF. The CDR3 nucleotides are TGTGCCAGCAGTGGGCCCCAGGGTCGCATTCCCTACGAGCAGTACTTC.